Below are 26 T cell receptor beta chains sequenced from a single sample in a study of T cell repertoires in cytomegalovirus infection. TCRdb recomputed calls from the reads with MiXCR, one row per CDR3 protein. The table has 510,000 or so distinct CDR3 sequences, 26% seen once; the top ten hold roughly an eighth. Source material: PBMCs. These receptors were obtained from a human donor in good health (CMV status not recorded). Some clones in this sample may be carry-over from other donors' samples.

This clonotype was seen once. The rearrangement uses TRBV7-2 and TRBJ2-7; TRBD1 might be the D (6 bases). V was cut by 1 base and J by 4 bases, with 11 bases left in between. The CDR3 length is 14 residues. Per germline, CDR1 SGHTA and CDR2 FQGNSA. The CDR3 sequence is CASSLVGRGYEQYV. Written as DNA, the CDR3 is TGTGCCAGCAGCTTAGTTGGCAGGGGTTACGAGCAGTACGTC.

This clonotype was detected ten times or more. The junction departs from the called germline gene at one end, perhaps through a read error. This sequence joins TRBV7-2 and TRBJ2-5; perhaps TRBD1 as D (6 bases). This CDR3 region has 13 residues. From germline, CDR1 is SGHTA and CDR2 FQGNSA. CDR3 sequence: CASSLTGQGTQYF. The CDR3 DNA sequence: TGTGCCAGCAGCTTAACGGGACAAGGGACCCAGTACTTC.

The rearrangement links TRBV4-1 to TRBJ2-1, with TRBD2 matching over 11 bases. Looked up from germline, CDR1 is MGHRA and CDR2 is YSYEKL. This CDR3 has 15 amino acids. Unmatched junction bases numbered 10, after V lost 3 bases and J lost 12 bases. CDR3 sequence (DNA): TGCGCCAGCAGCCAGACCGGGACTAGCGGCTCGGGGCAGTTCTTC. Protein sequence: CASSQTGTSGSGQFF.

The J gene is TRBJ2-1, the V gene TRBV6-2 or TRBV6-3; 9 nucleotides match TRBD2. Looked up from germline, CDR1 is MNHEY and CDR2 is SVGEGT. The CDR3 sequence is 14 residues long. V shed 11 bases and J 3 bases; nucleotides not matched to a gene: 8. The chain's CDR3 is CASLAGGIYNEQFF. As DNA, the CDR3 is TGTGCCTCCCTTGCGGGAGGGATCTACAATGAGCAGTTCTTC.

This clonotype was detected ten times or more. V and J are TRBV7-6 and TRBJ2-5, with TRBD2 matching 11 bases. CDR1 and CDR2 (germline): SGHVS, FNYEAQ. V trimming: 3 bases; J trimming: 5 bases; junction bases outside the gene matches: 5. This CDR3 has 15 amino acids. The CDR3 region has the DNA TGTGCCAGCAGCTTTACTAGCGGGAGTCGGGAGACCCAGTACTTC. Translating it yields CASSFTSGSRETQYF.

The chain joins TRBV7-9 to TRBJ1-4, with D unresolved. Trimming cost V 1 base and J 8 bases, with 8 bases left between them. CDR3 length: 13 residues. The germline V gene has CDR1 SEHNR and CDR2 FQNEAQ (reference sequence). In nucleotides, the CDR3 is TGTGCCAGCAGCTTAGAAGGTTGGGAAAAACTGTTTTTT. Translated: CASSLEGWEKLFF.

The chain links TRBV20-1 to TRBJ2-7, with D possibly TRBD1 on 7 matching bases. Looked up from germline, CDR1 is DFQATT and CDR2 is SNEGSKA (reference sequence). With 7 bases removed from V and 4 bases from J, the gap between germline ends came to 23 bases. The CDR3 is 15 residues long. The CDR3 region has the DNA TGCAGTGGTGTCAGGGGGGTATCGAGATCTTACGAGCAGTACTTC. Its protein product is CSGVRGVSRSYEQYF.

This clonotype occurred a few times. The rearrangement uses TRBV12-3 or TRBV12-4 and TRBJ1-5; 9 bases line up with TRBD1. The CDR3 is made up of 17 amino acids. The trim removed 7 bases at V and 5 bases at J, leaving 15 bases unmatched. CDR3 nucleotides: TGTGCCAGCATGCGGGACAGGGTTTTCAAGGGCCATCAGCCCCAGCATTTT. As protein: CASMRDRVFKGHQPQHF.

The chain joins TRBV5-6 to TRBJ1-1, with a tentative D call TRBD1 (6 bases). Germline values: CDR1 SGHDT, CDR2 YYEEEE. V was shortened by 1 base and J by 6 bases, with 13 bases between the two germline ends. The CDR3 covers 14 residues. The CDR3: CASSLRGTQAEAFF. CDR3 in DNA: TGTGCCAGCAGCTTGAGGGGGACACAGGCTGAAGCTTTCTTT.

This clonotype was recorded a few times. The rearrangement links TRBV5-5 to TRBJ2-1, with D possibly matching TRBD1 (8 bases). This CDR3 has 17 residues. The V end was cut by 2 bases, the J end by 7 bases, with 22 bases between. From germline, CDR1 is SGHKS and CDR2 YYEKEE (reference sequence). CDR3 nucleotides: TGTGCCAGCAGCTTCTCACAGGGGGTAGTCGGGGGGAATGAGCAGTTCTTC. Translation gives CASSFSQGVVGGNEQFF.

This clonotype has just a few counts. The chain recombines TRBV7-3 with TRBJ2-2; maybe TRBD2 (6 bases). V lost 2 bases and J lost 1, with 11 bases in between. CDR1 SGHTA and CDR2 FQGTGA come from the germline V gene. The CDR3 has 16 amino acids. The CDR3 DNA is TGTGCCAGCAGCTTAGGGGACTTCTGGAACACCGGGGAGCTGTTTTTT. Amino acids: CASSLGDFWNTGELFF.

The chain combines TRBV10-3 with TRBJ2-7; 11 bases match TRBD2. Germline V gene lookup returns CDR1 ENHRY and CDR2 SYGVKD. V shed 0 bases, J shed 7 bases, and the junction held 11 bases outside the gene matches. The CDR3 contains 17 residues. This CDR3 is CAISESSSGRIVSEQYF. The CDR3 DNA sequence: TGTGCCATCAGTGAGTCGTCTAGCGGGAGGATCGTAAGTGAGCAGTACTTC.

This chain connects TRBV24-1 to TRBJ1-5, with D unresolved. Trimming shortened V by 0 bases and J by 5 bases, and 4 bases separated the two germline ends. Germline CDR1 reads KGHDR; CDR2 reads SFDVKD. This CDR3 region has 13 residues. The CDR3 spells CATSDLKDQPQHF. The CDR3 DNA sequence: TGTGCCACCAGTGATTTGAAGGATCAGCCCCAGCATTTT.

The V and J genes are TRBV12-3 or TRBV12-4 and TRBJ2-7; weak D call: TRBD1 (6 bases). V lost 6 bases and J lost 6, with 18 bases in between. CDR3 size: 14 residues. The CDR3 DNA reads as TGTGCCAGCAGCCCAGTGGGGGCAGGGCTCGAGCAGTACTTC. Its protein is CASSPVGAGLEQYF.

This clonotype was recorded a few times. The rearrangement joins TRBV20-1 to TRBJ2-3, with D perhaps TRBD2 (6 bases). The germline gives CDR1 DFQATT, CDR2 SNEGSKA (reference sequence). CDR3 length: 14 amino acids. V dropped 6 bases and J dropped 2 bases, with 15 bases sitting between them. The CDR3 reads CSATASVTTDTQYF. The CDR3 DNA sequence: TGCAGTGCCACTGCTAGCGTCACCACAGATACGCAGTATTTT.

This clonotype was recorded a few times. This chain links TRBV11-2 with TRBJ1-1, with D possibly TRBD1 on 5 matching bases. In germline, CDR1 is SGHAT, CDR2 FQNNGV. The CDR3 spans 18 residues. The V end lost 5 bases, the J end lost 0 bases, and 22 bases lay between the germline ends. The CDR3 sequence is CASSPIKGQGRLNTEAFF. In DNA, the CDR3 is TGTGCCAGCAGCCCTATCAAGGGGCAGGGCCGGCTGAACACTGAAGCTTTCTTT. Filled out from reference TRBV11-2 and TRBJ1-1, the complete variable domain reads EAGVAQSPRYKIIEKRQSVAFWCNPISGHATLYWYQQILGQGPKLLIQFQNNGVVDDSQLPKDRFSAERLKGVDSTLKIQPAKLEDSAVYLCASSPIKGQGRLNTEAFFGQGTRLTVV.

The chain combines TRBV6-1 with TRBJ1-1, with D hard to call. The CDR3 has 13 amino acids. The germline gives CDR1 MNHNS, CDR2 SASEGT. The ends were cut back, 6 bases at V and 2 bases at J, with 10 bases in the middle. CDR3 DNA: TGTGCCAGCAGCGTGACTGTTAACACTGAAGCTTTCTTT. It is translated as CASSVTVNTEAFF.

CDR3 sequence (DNA): TGTGCCAGCATGCCCGGGACTGCCAACACAGATACGCAGTATTTT. Its protein is CASMPGTANTDTQYF. The chain couples TRBV6-1 to TRBJ2-3; possible D gene TRBD2, 6 bases. In germline, CDR1 is MNHNS, CDR2 SASEGT. The V and J ends lost 7 bases and 2 bases respectively, with 16 bases between them. This CDR3 has 15 amino acids.

There are many counts of this clonotype. This chain connects TRBV7-8 to TRBJ2-7; D is unresolved. Trimming left V 1 base short and J 7 bases short, with 5 bases between. This CDR3 comprises 11 residues. Germline lookup yields CDR1 SGHVS and CDR2 FQNEAQ. CDR3 protein: CASSLDREQYV. As DNA, the CDR3 is TGTGCCAGCAGCTTAGATAGGGAGCAGTACGTC.

The J gene is TRBJ2-1, the V gene TRBV27, with 9 bases aligning to TRBD2. The CDR3 length is 15 residues. V was pared by 6 bases and J by 5 bases, with 8 bases of the junction left unmatched. Germline CDR1 reads MNHEY; CDR2 reads SMNVEV (reference sequence). CDR3 sequence: CASRFSGSIDNEQFF. In nucleotides, the CDR3 is TGTGCCAGCAGATTTAGCGGGAGTATTGACAATGAGCAGTTCTTC.

This clonotype has ten or more counts. The chain combines TRBV7-2 with TRBJ1-1, with D tentatively TRBD1 (5 bases). The CDR3 totals 16 residues. Trimming removed 2 bases at V and 0 bases at J, with 13 bases between. From germline, CDR1 is SGHTA and CDR2 FQGNSA. CDR3 sequence: CASSLMFRQLNTEAFF. CDR3 DNA sequence: TGTGCCAGCAGCTTAATGTTCAGACAGTTGAACACTGAAGCTTTCTTT.

V and J are TRBV28 and TRBJ2-3; 7 bases align to TRBD1. The CDR3 loop spans 15 amino acids. V was clipped by 5 bases and J by 2 bases; unmatched bases: 7. CDR1 is MDHEN, CDR2 SYDVKM, per germline. CDR3: CASSPSGQNTDTQYF. The CDR3, as DNA: TGTGCCAGCAGTCCATCGGGACAGAACACAGATACGCAGTATTTT. Full variable domain (missing parts from reference TRBV28 and TRBJ2-3): DVKVTQSSRYLVKRTGEKVFLECVQDMDHENMFWYRQDPGLGLRLIYFSYDVKMKEKGDIPEGYSVSREKKERFSLILESASTNQTSMYLCASSPSGQNTDTQYFGPGTRLTVL.

This clonotype has only a few counts. The genes are TRBV6-5 and TRBJ2-1; D is unclear. The CDR3 has 13 amino acids. From germline, CDR1 is MNHEY and CDR2 SVGAGI. Trimming removed 2 bases at V and 7 bases at J, with 9 bases between. This CDR3 reads CASSYLNTNEQFF. The CDR3 DNA reads as TGTGCCAGCAGTTACCTTAACACGAATGAGCAGTTCTTC.

The chain links TRBV4-3 to TRBJ1-1; D is perhaps TRBD1 (6 bases). Trimming cost V 1 base and J 0 bases, with 15 bases left between them. This CDR3 comprises 17 residues. Germline CDR1 reads LGHNA; CDR2 reads YSLEER. CDR3 DNA: TGCGCCAGCAGCCAAGGACAGGCCGCCTCAATGAACACTGAAGCTTTCTTT. Its translation: CASSQGQAASMNTEAFF.

This clonotype was seen at least ten times. The V gene is TRBV7-6, the J gene TRBJ2-7; D remains ambiguous. Germline assignment: CDR1 SGHVS and CDR2 FNYEAQ. The CDR3 totals 13 residues. Trimming removed 0 bases at V and 6 bases at J, with 9 bases between. Here the CDR3 reads CASSLAGGSEQYV. The DNA of the CDR3 is TGTGCCAGCAGCTTAGCGGGCGGTTCCGAGCAGTACGTC.

This clonotype was detected only a few times. The chain uses TRBV10-3 and TRBJ1-5, with TRBD1 matching over 8 bases. V shed 10 bases and J 5 bases; nucleotides not matched to a gene: 28. The length of the CDR3 is 20 residues. CDR1 is ENHRY, CDR2 SYGVKD, per germline. The CDR3 nucleotides read TGTGCCACCAACAGATCTCCGGGACAGGAGGGGGGGCGGCTCCATCAGCCCCAGCATTTT. Translated, it gives CATNRSPGQEGGRLHQPQHF.